This TCR beta chain was sequenced in a study of T cell responses to AZD1222 COVID-19 vaccine. Study-level results: Females made up more of the donors, who were largely white British, and clonal diversity may have come out too low.

TCRdb keeps only in-frame clones here, not all; method: immunoSEQ multiplex PCR. This repertoire shows 55,000 to 65,000 clones, about 85% found once; its top ten account for about 19%. In the case of this clone: Its antigen is still unknown.

CDR1 is SGHAT and CDR2 is FQNNGV in the germline V gene. The CDR3 totals 15 residues. V lost 0 bases to trimming and J lost 3 bases, with 12 bases between them. This specimen consisted of peripheral blood, obtained on day 0 of AZD1222 vaccination. The clonotype was recovered from an adult in good health. The chain has TRBV11-2 and TRBJ2-7; D may be TRBD1 (6 bases). CDR3 nucleotide sequence: TGTGCCAGCAGCTTAGAGGCAGGACAGTTCTACGAGCAGTACTTC. Protein sequence: CASSLEAGQFYEQYF.